This T cell receptor beta chain was profiled in a study of cytomegalovirus exposure and HLA in healthy donors. Background on the study: Unique TCRs from HLA-typed donors, around 93 million of them, were held in an early data release.

This CDR3 is built from 15 residues. V was cut by 4 bases and J by 4 bases, with 14 bases left in between. In germline, CDR1 is SGHRS, CDR2 YFSETQ. Notes on the study in general: Sequences of the TCR beta chain were said to predict the HLA-A and HLA-B alleles of most subjects accurately.

Worth noting for this clone: Its cognate antigen is unknown.

PCR was performed using 60 Vbeta and 13 Jbeta primers. Assay: immunoSEQ multiplex PCR; the TCRdb copy retains only in-frame clones and omits some. The repertoire includes 200,000 to 250,000 clones, more than 75% of them detected once, and 1.3% sits in the top ten. The chain joins TRBV5-1 to TRBJ2-2, with D perhaps matching TRBD2 (6 bases). Material for sequencing was PBMCs. This sequence originates from a human donor in good health. The CDR3 loop reads CASSTRTGVTGELFF. CDR3 sequence (DNA): TGCGCCAGCAGCACCCGGACGGGGGTCACCGGGGAGCTGTTTTTT.